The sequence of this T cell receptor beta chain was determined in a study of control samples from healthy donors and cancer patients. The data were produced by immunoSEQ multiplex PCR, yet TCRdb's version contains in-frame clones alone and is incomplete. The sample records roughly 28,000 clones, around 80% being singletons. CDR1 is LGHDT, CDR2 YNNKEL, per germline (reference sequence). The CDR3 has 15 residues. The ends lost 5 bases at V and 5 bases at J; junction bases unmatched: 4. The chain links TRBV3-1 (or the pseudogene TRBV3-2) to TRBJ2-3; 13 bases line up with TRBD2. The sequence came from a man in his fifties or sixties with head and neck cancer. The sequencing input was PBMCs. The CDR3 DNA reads TGTGCCAGCAGCTACGGACTAGCGGGAGTAGATACGCAGTATTTT. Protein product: CASSYGLAGVDTQYF.